The rows below give T cell receptor beta chains drawn from one sample of a study of tumor-infiltrating lymphocytes in primary liver carcinoma. MiXCR was run by TCRdb on the multiplex PCR reads, yielding one entry per CDR3 protein. The repertoire consists of about 200,000 distinct CDR3 sequences, with less than 75% occurring once and the leading ten covering roughly 6.4%. Sequencing input: peripheral blood. The receptors here all came from a woman aged 55 to 70 with primary liver carcinoma and hepatitis B virus infection. The CDR3 runs from the conserved cysteine through the conserved F or W. The D gene is left open where the match is weak. Clone size is stated in some rows and not others, as once, few, many or a class when expanded.

V gene: TRBV29-1
D gene: NA
J gene: TRBJ2-7
clone size: NA
CDR3 DNA: TGCAGCGCTGCAAGTGTCGAGGAGCAGTACTTC
CDR3 protein: CSAASVEEQYF

V gene: TRBV11-2
D gene: TRBD2
J gene: TRBJ2-1
clone size: NA
CDR3 DNA: TGTGCCAGCAGCCTGGCTAGCGGGAGTCGGGGCCAGTTCTTC
CDR3 protein: CASSLASGSRGQFF

V gene: TRBV14
D gene: TRBD1
J gene: TRBJ2-1
clone size: NA
CDR3 DNA: TGTGCCAGCGGCCAAGGGACAGGGGCTTACGAGCAGTTCTTC
CDR3 protein: CASGQGTGAYEQFF

V gene: TRBV19
D gene: NA
J gene: TRBJ2-1
clone size: NA
CDR3 DNA: TGTGCCTCCCTCCAACCGGGATCCTACAATGAGCAGTTCTTC
CDR3 protein: CASLQPGSYNEQFF

V gene: TRBV11-2
D gene: NA
J gene: TRBJ1-2
clone size: NA
CDR3 DNA: TGTGCCAGCACCTTAGGGTGGCAGTGGGCGTACGGTGGCTACACCTTC
CDR3 protein: CASTLGWQWAYGGYTF

V gene: TRBV4-1
D gene: NA
J gene: TRBJ2-2
clone size: NA
CDR3 DNA: TGCTCCAGCAACCAAGGGGCCGGGGAGCTGTCTTTT
CDR3 protein: CSSNQGAGELSF

V gene: TRBV11-2
D gene: TRBD1
J gene: TRBJ2-7
clone size: once
CDR3 DNA: TGTGCCAGTAGCGCTCACCTGGGACAGGTTTACGAGCAGTACTTC
CDR3 protein: CASSAHLGQVYEQYF

V gene: TRBV6-1
D gene: NA
J gene: TRBJ2-2
clone size: few
CDR3 DNA: TGTACCAGCAGTGGTCAGGGGTCGGGTACCGGGGAGCTGTTTTTT
CDR3 protein: CTSSGQGSGTGELFF

V gene: TRBV28
D gene: NA
J gene: TRBJ2-6
clone size: NA
CDR3 DNA: TGTGCCAGCAGTTTATGGGGACAAACTTCTGGGGCCAACGTCCTGACTTTC
CDR3 protein: CASSLWGQTSGANVLTF

V gene: TRBV24-1
D gene: NA
J gene: TRBJ2-3
clone size: few
CDR3 DNA: TGTGCCACCAGTGATGCCAGCGGGTCTAGCACAGATACGCAGTATTTT
CDR3 protein: CATSDASGSSTDTQYF

V gene: TRBV4-1
D gene: NA
J gene: TRBJ2-1
clone size: NA
CDR3 DNA: TGCGCCAGCAGCCAAGCCGGGACTGCGTACAATGAGCAGTTCTTC
CDR3 protein: CASSQAGTAYNEQFF

V gene: TRBV10-3
D gene: NA
J gene: TRBJ2-5
clone size: few
CDR3 DNA: TGTGCCATCAGTGAGTCGAGGCCTTCCGAGACCCAGTACTTC
CDR3 protein: CAISESRPSETQYF

V gene: TRBV4-1
D gene: NA
J gene: TRBJ1-4
clone size: once
CDR3 DNA: TGCGTCAGCAACCAAGATCTCTATAGGTCTAATGAAAAACTGTTGTTT
CDR3 protein: CVSNQDLYRSNEKLLF

V gene: TRBV6-1
D gene: TRBD2
J gene: TRBJ2-5
clone size: NA
CDR3 DNA: TGTGCCAGCAGCGAAGTCAAATGGGTACTAGCGGGAGGGCCGTTGCAAGAGACCCAGTACTTC
CDR3 protein: CASSEVKWVLAGGPLQETQYF

V gene: TRBV4-2
D gene: TRBD1
J gene: TRBJ1-1
clone size: many
CDR3 DNA: TGTGCCAGCAGCCCCCTGGACAGGGAAAACACTGAAGCTTTCTTT
CDR3 protein: CASSPLDRENTEAFF

V gene: TRBV5-5
D gene: NA
J gene: TRBJ2-7
clone size: NA
CDR3 DNA: TGTGCCAGCACTCCAGACATGGGGCATATCGAGCAGTACTTC
CDR3 protein: CASTPDMGHIEQYF

V gene: TRBV5-1
D gene: TRBD2
J gene: TRBJ2-7
clone size: NA
CDR3 DNA: TGCGCCAGCAGCTTGGTAGCGGGACCCTACGAGCAGTACTTC
CDR3 protein: CASSLVAGPYEQYF

V gene: TRBV6-4
D gene: NA
J gene: TRBJ2-1
clone size: few
CDR3 DNA: TGTGCCAGCAGTGGGATCCGGGGGCCCAGGGAGCAGTTCTTC
CDR3 protein: CASSGIRGPREQFF

V gene: TRBV7-9
D gene: NA
J gene: TRBJ2-7
clone size: few
CDR3 DNA: TGTGCCAGCAGCTACGACAGGACCCCTTCCTACGAGCAGTACTTC
CDR3 protein: CASSYDRTPSYEQYF

V gene: TRBV20-1
D gene: NA
J gene: TRBJ2-1
clone size: NA
CDR3 DNA: TGCAGTGCTAGAGCTCGGGTAGACCCCTACAACGAGCAGGTCTTC
CDR3 protein: CSARARVDPYNEQVF

V gene: TRBV11-3
D gene: NA
J gene: TRBJ1-1
clone size: many
CDR3 DNA: TGTGCCAGCAGCTTAGGGGCTCTGGGTAACACTGAAGCTTTCTTT
CDR3 protein: CASSLGALGNTEAFF

V gene: TRBV4-1
D gene: TRBD2
J gene: TRBJ2-1
clone size: NA
CDR3 DNA: TGCGCAAGCAGACAAGATCCGGGGACTAGCGGATACAATGAGCAGTTCTTC
CDR3 protein: CASRQDPGTSGYNEQFF

V gene: TRBV25-1
D gene: NA
J gene: TRBJ1-5
clone size: NA
CDR3 DNA: TGTGCCAGCAGTGACGGCAATCAGCCCCAGCATTTT
CDR3 protein: CASSDGNQPQHF

V gene: TRBV11-3
D gene: NA
J gene: TRBJ1-1
clone size: NA
CDR3 DNA: TGTGCCAGCAGCTTAGAGGGAGTTCGGGGCACTGAAGCTTTCTTT
CDR3 protein: CASSLEGVRGTEAFF

V gene: TRBV12-3/TRBV12-4
D gene: TRBD2
J gene: TRBJ2-3
clone size: many
CDR3 DNA: TGTGCCAGCAGCCTCGCTAGCGGGAGGTTTGCAGATACGCAGTATTTT
CDR3 protein: CASSLASGRFADTQYF

V gene: TRBV12-3/TRBV12-4
D gene: TRBD1
J gene: TRBJ1-6
clone size: many
CDR3 DNA: TGTGCCAGCAGTCCCACAGGGGGCGGTTCACCCCTCCACTTT
CDR3 protein: CASSPTGGGSPLHF

V gene: TRBV28
D gene: NA
J gene: TRBJ1-5
clone size: NA
CDR3 DNA: TGTGCCAGCAGGTTAGAACAGGGACCTCAGCCCCAGCATTTT
CDR3 protein: CASRLEQGPQPQHF

V gene: TRBV11-3
D gene: TRBD2
J gene: TRBJ2-5
clone size: NA
CDR3 DNA: TGTGCCAGCACCTTCGAGGCGGGAGATTGGGAGACCCGGTACTTC
CDR3 protein: CASTFEAGDWETRYF

V gene: TRBV12-3/TRBV12-4
D gene: TRBD2
J gene: TRBJ2-5
clone size: NA
CDR3 DNA: TGTGCCAGCAGTTTAGTAGCGGGAGGGCCTAGGGATGAGACCCAGTACTTC
CDR3 protein: CASSLVAGGPRDETQYF

V gene: TRBV11-3
D gene: NA
J gene: TRBJ1-2
clone size: many
CDR3 DNA: TGTGCCAGCAGCCAGATGTTGGGCTATGGCTACACCTTC
CDR3 protein: CASSQMLGYGYTF

V gene: TRBV6-2/TRBV6-3
D gene: NA
J gene: TRBJ2-3
clone size: many
CDR3 DNA: TGTGCCAGCAGCTCCTTCGACAAGAGCACAGATACGCAGTATTTT
CDR3 protein: CASSSFDKSTDTQYF

V gene: TRBV28
D gene: NA
J gene: TRBJ1-3
clone size: NA
CDR3 DNA: TGTGTCAGCAGTTTGGCGGCACTCTCTGGAAACACCATATATTTT
CDR3 protein: CVSSLAALSGNTIYF

V gene: TRBV11-2
D gene: NA
J gene: TRBJ1-1
clone size: NA
CDR3 DNA: TGTGCCAGCACTCGTGGGGGGGGGAGCACTGAAGCTTTCTTT
CDR3 protein: CASTRGGGSTEAFF

V gene: TRBV24-1
D gene: TRBD2
J gene: TRBJ2-1
clone size: NA
CDR3 DNA: TGTGCCACCAGTGATGCCAGCGGGAGCTCCTACTATGAGCAGTTCTTC
CDR3 protein: CATSDASGSSYYEQFF

V gene: TRBV7-9
D gene: NA
J gene: TRBJ2-1
clone size: few
CDR3 DNA: TGTGCCAGCAGCCACGGGACGGCGGGGAATGAGCAGTTCTTC
CDR3 protein: CASSHGTAGNEQFF

V gene: TRBV28
D gene: NA
J gene: TRBJ2-1
clone size: once
CDR3 DNA: TGTGCCAGCAGTTCCCCGGGCCTGGGGAACAATGTGCAGTTCTTC
CDR3 protein: CASSSPGLGNNVQFF

V gene: TRBV30
D gene: NA
J gene: TRBJ2-4
clone size: NA
CDR3 DNA: TGTGCCTGGAGTCGGGGGGCCAGCCTTATAGCCAAAAACATTCAGTACTTC
CDR3 protein: CAWSRGASLIAKNIQYF

V gene: TRBV29-1
D gene: TRBD2
J gene: TRBJ2-3
clone size: NA
CDR3 DNA: TGCAGCGTTCCCTGGACTAGAGGCCGCACAGATACGCAGTATTTT
CDR3 protein: CSVPWTRGRTDTQYF

V gene: TRBV11-2
D gene: TRBD2
J gene: TRBJ2-1
clone size: many
CDR3 DNA: TGTGCCAGCAGCTTCCCGACTAGCGGGAGTGTCACCTACAATGAGCAGTTCTTC
CDR3 protein: CASSFPTSGSVTYNEQFF

V gene: TRBV11-2
D gene: NA
J gene: TRBJ2-2
clone size: NA
CDR3 DNA: TGTGCCAGCAGCTACACCGAAGCTTATACCGGGGAGCTGTTTTTT
CDR3 protein: CASSYTEAYTGELFF

V gene: TRBV5-6
D gene: NA
J gene: TRBJ2-3
clone size: NA
CDR3 DNA: TGTGCCAGCAGCTTGGCGTCGGGGGAGCAAGATACGCGGTATTTT
CDR3 protein: CASSLASGEQDTRYF

V gene: TRBV6-6
D gene: TRBD1
J gene: TRBJ1-2
clone size: NA
CDR3 DNA: TGTGCCAGCAGTTACGGAAACAGGGGCTGCTACACCTTC
CDR3 protein: CASSYGNRGCYTF

V gene: TRBV10-3
D gene: NA
J gene: TRBJ1-1
clone size: NA
CDR3 DNA: TGTGCCATCAGTGGTAGTATGCCTCACAGGGCGGTGGGGGCTTTCTTT
CDR3 protein: CAISGSMPHRAVGAFF

V gene: TRBV6-1
D gene: NA
J gene: TRBJ2-6
clone size: many
CDR3 DNA: TGTGCCAGCAGTATAAGGCCGGCCTCTGGGGCCAACGTCCTGACTTTC
CDR3 protein: CASSIRPASGANVLTF

V gene: TRBV6-2/TRBV6-3
D gene: TRBD2
J gene: TRBJ2-5
clone size: many
CDR3 DNA: TGTGCCAGCCTCCGGGGGAGGGCCGCGGAGACCCAGTACTTC
CDR3 protein: CASLRGRAAETQYF